These 19 T cell receptor beta chains were all obtained from the same sample, sequenced in a study of cytomegalovirus exposure and HLA in healthy donors. PCR primers comprised 60 Vbeta and 13 Jbeta primers. The assay was immunoSEQ multiplex PCR, and TCRdb's table has in-frame clones only and misses some. The sample includes some 100,000 clones, 70% to 80% of them seen just once. The sequenced sample consisted of PBMCs. Source of these receptors: a woman between 18 and 29 years old in good health and CMV-seropositive.

The CDR3 is CASSLGEITYNEQFF. CDR3 coding DNA: TGCGCCAGCAGCTTGGGGGAGATAACCTACAATGAGCAGTTCTTC. This chain connects TRBV5-1 to TRBJ2-1; perhaps TRBD2 as D (5 bases). This CDR3 spans 15 amino acids. Trimming took 0 bases from V and 2 from J, leaving 9 bases between them. Germline loops: CDR1 SGHRS, CDR2 YFSETQ.

The rearrangement uses TRBV5-1 and TRBJ2-2; no clear D gene. CDR1 SGHRS and CDR2 YFSETQ come from the germline V gene. V lost 6 bases, J lost 2 bases, and 17 bases lay in between. CDR3 size: 16 residues. CDR3 sequence: CASTDLGADNTGELFF. DNA for the CDR3: TGCGCCAGCACCGATCTAGGAGCAGATAACACCGGGGAGCTGTTTTTT.

V is TRBV27 and J is TRBJ2-2; 9 nucleotides match TRBD1. After removal of 2 bases from V and 6 bases from J, the junction contained 4 bases not matched to a gene. The CDR3 spans 15 residues. CDR1 MNHEY and CDR2 SMNVEV come from the germline V gene (reference sequence). The CDR3 is CASSLIQGAPGELFF. CDR3 bases: TGTGCCAGCAGTTTAATACAGGGGGCGCCCGGGGAGCTGTTTTTT.

The chain recombines TRBV7-2 with TRBJ2-2; 8 positions match TRBD1. The CDR3 covers 16 residues. V lost 0 bases to trimming and J lost 1 base; unmatched junction nucleotides: 1. In germline, CDR1 is SGHTA, CDR2 FQGNSA. The CDR3 DNA reads TGTGCCAGCAGCTTAGCTGGGACAGGGAACACCGGGGAGCTGTTTTTT. Its translation is CASSLAGTGNTGELFF.

There are a few counts of this clone. For the CDR3, the DNA is TGTGCCAGCAGCTTAGTGGCAGGGGGCGAGAACACTGAAGCTTTCTTT. Translated, it gives CASSLVAGGENTEAFF. The V gene is TRBV7-2, the J gene TRBJ1-1, with 8 bases identical to TRBD1. Germline CDR1 SGHTA, CDR2 FQGNSA. This CDR3 is 16 amino acids long. V dropped 1 base and J dropped 1; count of bases not matched to a gene: 5. Full variable domain (missing parts from reference TRBV7-2 and TRBJ1-1): GAGVSQSPSNKVTEKGKDVELRCDPISGHTALYWYRQSLGQGLEFLIYFQGNSAPDKSGLPSDRFSAERTGGSVSTLTIQRTQQEDSAVYLCASSLVAGGENTEAFFGQGTRLTVV.

Only a few counts were recorded for this clone. The chain combines TRBV7-3 with TRBJ2-1, with 11 bases matching TRBD1. The CDR3 is 15 amino acids. CDR1 and CDR2 from the germline V gene are SGHTA and FQGTGA. The trim removed 5 bases at V and 5 bases at J, leaving 5 bases unmatched. CDR3 protein: CASSQDRGLHNEQFF. The CDR3 bases are TGTGCCAGCAGCCAGGACAGGGGGCTGCACAATGAGCAGTTCTTC.

This clone was seen just once. The gene calls are TRBV19 and TRBJ2-1; TRBD2 agrees at 11 bases. Germline values: CDR1 LNHDA, CDR2 SQIVND (reference sequence). This CDR3 spans 17 amino acids. The V segment lost 4 bases and the J segment 4 bases; nucleotides outside the gene matches: 9. As DNA, the CDR3 is TGTGCCAGTAGTACCTCGGGACTAGCGGAAACTTACAATGAGCAGTTCTTC. Protein product: CASSTSGLAETYNEQFF.

The chain employs TRBV5-1 and TRBJ2-5, with TRBD2 identical over 8 bases. Germline V gene sequence: CDR1 SGHRS, CDR2 YFSETQ. The CDR3 is 18 amino acids. V lost 4 bases, J lost 4 bases, and 18 bases stayed unmatched. The CDR3 reads CASSMDTSGIDRIETQYF. The CDR3 nucleotides are TGCGCCAGCAGCATGGACACTAGCGGCATAGATCGAATAGAGACCCAGTACTTC.

The chain joins TRBV2 to TRBJ1-1; D unclear. V dropped 4 bases and J dropped 1 base, with 7 bases sitting between them. Germline V gene data show CDR1 as SNHLY and CDR2 as FYNNEI. This CDR3 region has 13 residues. Here the CDR3 reads CASSASENTEAFF. The CDR3 DNA follows: TGTGCCAGCAGTGCCTCAGAGAACACTGAAGCTTTCTTT.

A word on this clone: The same CDR3 also results from other DNA sequences found in this sample. The gene calls are TRBV29-1 and TRBJ2-7; TRBD2 might be the D (6 bases). Between the trimmed V and J ends, which lost 7 bases and 1 base, there was a span of 14 bases. Germline values: CDR1 SQVTM, CDR2 ANQGSEA. The CDR3 is 13 residues long. CDR3 nucleotides: TGCAGCGCCTTTGGGGGGACTTCCTACGAGCAGTACTTC. This encodes CSAFGGTSYEQYF.

The genes are TRBV4-3 and TRBJ1-3; D call uncertain. There are 15 residues in the CDR3. In germline, CDR1 is LGHNA, CDR2 YSLEER. Trimming pared 1 base from V and 4 bases from J, leaving 11 bases between. CDR3 coding DNA: TGCGCCAGCAGCCAAGTCATGGGCTCAGGAAACACCATATATTTT. This gives the protein CASSQVMGSGNTIYF.

Only a few counts were recorded for this clone. The gene calls are TRBV6-5 and TRBJ1-2; the D gene is possibly TRBD1 (6 bases). CDR3 length: 16 amino acids. Germline V gene sequence: CDR1 MNHEY, CDR2 SVGAGI. Trimming removed 2 bases from V and 3 bases from J, with 16 bases in between. The CDR3 spells CASSYTDRLVDYGYTF. The DNA of the CDR3 is TGTGCCAGCAGTTACACCGACAGGCTAGTAGACTATGGCTACACCTTC.

The chain links TRBV9 to TRBJ2-7, with a possible D match to TRBD2 (6 bases). The V and J ends lost 1 base and 0 bases respectively, with 11 bases between them. Germline V lookup: CDR1 SGDLS, CDR2 YYNGEE. The CDR3 covers 15 residues. CDR3 amino acids: CASSVSSAHSYEQYF. The DNA of the CDR3 is TGTGCCAGCAGCGTATCTAGCGCCCACTCCTACGAGCAGTACTTC.

The chain combines TRBV4-3 with TRBJ1-4; 10 bases fit TRBD1. The CDR3 has 14 amino acids. The trim removed 1 base at V and 7 bases at J, leaving 0 bases unmatched. The germline gives CDR1 LGHNA, CDR2 YSLEER. CDR3 region: CASSQGQGAEKLFF. CDR3 DNA: TGCGCCAGCAGCCAAGGACAGGGGGCTGAAAAACTGTTTTTT.

Only one count was recorded for this clone. This chain links TRBV4-3 with TRBJ2-3; maybe TRBD2 (5 bases). In germline, CDR1 is LGHNA, CDR2 YSLEER. Trimming removed 3 bases at V and 6 bases at J, with 19 bases between. This CDR3 is 16 amino acids long. For the CDR3, the DNA is TGCGCCAGCAGCCAGCTAGCTGACGTTTTGGGCGATACGCAGTATTTT. This sequence encodes CASSQLADVLGDTQYF.

The chain joins TRBV5-1 to TRBJ2-4; D may be TRBD1 (5 bases). The germline V and J ends were trimmed by 4 bases and 8 bases, with 10 bases remaining between them. There are 12 residues in the CDR3. CDR1 SGHRS and CDR2 YFSETQ come from the germline V gene. The CDR3 protein is CASSPQGYIQYF. DNA of the CDR3: TGCGCCAGCAGCCCTCAGGGATACATTCAGTACTTC.

The V and J genes are TRBV5-1 and TRBJ2-7; TRBD1 aligns across 7 bases. Trimming at V came to 0 bases and at J to 2 bases, leaving 11 bases not matched to a gene. The CDR3 sequence is 17 residues long. Germline V CDR1 and CDR2: SGHRS, YFSETQ. This CDR3 reads CASSLAGTATATYEQYF. The CDR3 bases are TGCGCCAGCAGCTTGGCTGGGACAGCCACAGCAACCTACGAGCAGTACTTC.

The chain uses TRBV15 and TRBJ2-3; tentative D call: TRBD2 (6 bases). Germline V gives CDR1 LNHNV, CDR2 YYDKDF (reference sequence). The V end lost 1 base, the J end lost 2 bases, and 10 bases lay between the germline ends. The CDR3 covers 15 residues. The CDR3: CATSRGGTATDTQYF. In DNA, the CDR3 is TGTGCCACCAGCAGAGGCGGGACCGCCACAGATACGCAGTATTTT.

The chain is built from TRBV11-1 and TRBJ2-1; D not resolved. Trimming cost V 3 bases and J 9 bases, with 9 bases left between them. Germline V gene lookup returns CDR1 SGHAT and CDR2 FQDESV (reference sequence). This CDR3 region has 12 residues. CDR3 in amino acids: CASSLVGLEQFF. The CDR3 region has the DNA TGTGCCAGCAGCTTGGTGGGCCTTGAGCAGTTCTTC.